The 10 T cell receptor beta chains reported below all come from one sample, sequenced in a study of Graves' ophthalmopathy and Graves' hyperthyroidism. For repertoire sequencing, the TCR beta CDR3 regions were amplified from RNA transcripts. Scientists carried out first-round RT-PCR using HTBI primers and then a second-round multiplex PCR. TCRdb analysed the multiplex PCR reads with MiXCR anew, one entry per CDR3 protein. This sample has hundreds of thousands of distinct CDR3 sequences, with about a fifth found just once. Source material: peripheral blood. The receptors shown here come from a woman aged 18-35 years with stable Graves' hyperthyroidism. Some clones in this sample may be carry-over from other donors' samples.

As for this clonotype: A much larger clone sits a single nucleotide away, making a read error possible. The chain's CDR3 is CASSHISPPGQGAFF. The DNA for the CDR3 is TGTGCCAGCAGTCATATCTCCCCACCGGGACAGGGGGCTTTCTTT. The chain carries TRBV6-1 and TRBJ1-1; 10 positions match TRBD1. Trimming cost V 5 bases and J 11 bases; bases outside gene matches: 14. Germline CDR1 is MNHNS and CDR2 is SASEGT. This CDR3 contains 15 residues.

This clonotype appeared many times. The CDR3 protein is CASRGTSGSFVNGELFF. The CDR3 nucleotides are TGTGCCAGCAGGGGGACTAGCGGGAGTTTCGTCAACGGGGAGCTGTTTTTT. The chain links TRBV6-4 to TRBJ2-2, with 14 bases aligning to TRBD2. The germline V gene encodes CDR1 MRHNA and CDR2 SNTAGT. This CDR3 is 17 amino acids long. V lost 6 bases, J lost 7 bases, and 10 bases stayed unmatched.

The chain combines TRBV10-3 with TRBJ2-5; 15 bases fit TRBD2. J was trimmed by 4 bases and V by 4 bases; bases with no gene match: 4. Germline assignment: CDR1 ENHRY and CDR2 SYGVKD. There are 16 residues in the CDR3. The CDR3 reads CAISAGTSGRSETQYF. The CDR3 nucleotides are TGTGCCATCAGTGCCGGGACTAGCGGGAGGTCAGAGACCCAGTACTTC.

This clonotype was counted ten times or more. The chain employs TRBV28 and TRBJ1-1, with 7 bases lining up with TRBD1. V gave up 8 bases and J gave up 7 bases; unmatched junction bases: 7. The CDR3 has 12 amino acids. Germline CDR1 MDHEN, CDR2 SYDVKM. The CDR3 sequence: CASPNQGGEAFF. The CDR3 DNA sequence: TGTGCCAGCCCCAACCAGGGGGGTGAAGCTTTCTTT.

The rearrangement uses TRBV28 and TRBJ2-7, with D tentatively TRBD2 (6 bases). This CDR3 contains 14 residues. Trimming shortened V by 1 base and J by 5 bases, and 12 bases separated the two germline ends. Germline V lookup: CDR1 MDHEN, CDR2 SYDVKM. The DNA of the CDR3 is TGTGCCAGCAGTTTATCGGGGGAAGCCGACGAGCAGTACTTC. Translating gives CASSLSGEADEQYF.

V gene TRBV5-1 combines with J gene TRBJ2-2; D unclear. CDR3 length equals 14 residues. Germline CDR1 and CDR2: SGHRS and YFSETQ. V lost 0 bases and J lost 4, with 7 bases in between. CDR3 loop: CASSLAPSTGELFF. The CDR3 DNA reads TGCGCCAGCAGCTTGGCTCCTTCCACCGGGGAGCTGTTTTTT.

This clonotype was counted many times. The CDR3, as DNA: TGTGCCAGCAGCTTAGGCACAGGGGGTGGGTATGGCTACACCTTC. This gives the protein CASSLGTGGGYGYTF. The chain combines TRBV7-9 with TRBJ1-2, with TRBD1 matching 8 bases. Germline V gene data show CDR1 as SEHNR and CDR2 as FQNEAQ (reference sequence). The CDR3 has 15 amino acids. V gave up 1 base and J gave up 5 bases; unmatched junction bases: 6.

This clonotype was counted many times. The chain links TRBV6-1 to TRBJ2-7; D unclear. Trimming left V 6 bases short and J 4 bases short, with 13 bases between. The germline V gene has CDR1 MNHNS and CDR2 SASEGT. This CDR3 contains 13 residues. CDR3 sequence: CASRDPVSYEQYF. The CDR3 DNA sequence: TGTGCCAGCAGGGACCCAGTCTCATACGAGCAGTACTTC.

This clonotype was found once. The rearrangement joins TRBV25-1 to TRBJ1-2; no definite D call. The CDR3 runs to 11 residues. Germline V CDR1 and CDR2: MGHDK, SYGVNS. Written as DNA, the CDR3 is TGTGCTTCCCACAGTAACTATGGCTACACCTTC. Translated, it gives CASHSNYGYTF.

The J gene is TRBJ2-7, the V gene TRBV11-2; D gene uncertain. Trimming shortened V by 4 bases and J by 2 bases, and 21 bases separated the two germline ends. The CDR3 runs to 17 residues. CDR1 and CDR2 from the germline V gene are SGHAT and FQNNGV. The CDR3 bases are TGTGCCAGCAGCTCCATTTCCGGGCAGTTCGCCCCCTACGAGCAGTACTTC. This sequence encodes CASSSISGQFAPYEQYF.